This entry lists 17 T cell receptor beta chains sequenced from one sample in a study of blood T cell repertoires in COVID-19 (dated by TCRdb to about 2020). The method behind the library was the immunoSEQ multiplex PCR assay. What TCRdb holds here is the immuneACCESS table cut down to in-frame rearrangements. Part of the clones is not present; checked against another copy, under half of the missing clones reflect an unresolved V gene, and the others are unexplained. The sample has about 470,000 clones on record, roughly nine tenths of them singletons. Of the sample, about 0.75% is held by the ten largest clones. The sequencing sample was made of PBMCs or T cells enriched from blood (not recorded which). Receptor source: a woman in her late teens or twenties who had recovered from COVID-19.

This chain joins TRBV28 and TRBJ2-2; TRBD1 matches at 9 bases. The CDR3 runs to 16 residues. The germline gives CDR1 MDHEN, CDR2 SYDVKM. The V gene end was trimmed by 6 bases and the J gene end by 8 bases; junction bases not matched to a gene: 13. The CDR3: CASRPPTGGNGGELFF. The CDR3 DNA sequence: TGTGCCAGCAGACCTCCGACAGGGGGTAACGGGGGGGAGCTGTTTTTT.

The V call is TRBV2, the J call TRBJ1-2; 8 bases align to TRBD1. With V trimmed by 7 bases and J by 7 bases, 11 bases remained unmatched. This CDR3 is built from 14 residues. From germline, CDR1 is SNHLY and CDR2 FYNNEI. The CDR3 protein is CASTGDRSAIGYTF. CDR3 coding DNA: TGTGCCAGCACCGGGGACAGGAGTGCTATTGGCTACACCTTC. Looking up the rest from reference TRBV2 and TRBJ1-2 gives the full variable domain: EPEVTQTPSHQVTQMGQEVILRCVPISNHLYFYWYRQILGQKVEFLVSFYNNEISEKSEIFDDQFSVERPDGSNFTLKIRSTKLEDSAMYFCASTGDRSAIGYTFGSGTRLTVV.

The rearrangement joins TRBV19 to TRBJ1-2, with D tentatively TRBD1 (5 bases). CDR3 size: 15 residues. Per germline, CDR1 LNHDA and CDR2 SQIVND (reference sequence). Trimming took off 8 bases at V and 4 bases at J, with 20 bases between the two ends. The CDR3 reads CASLNRDFPLYGYTF. As DNA, the CDR3 is TGTGCCAGTCTCAATAGGGACTTCCCGCTCTATGGCTACACCTTC.

The chain couples TRBV5-1 to TRBJ2-7; TRBD1 aligns across 9 bases. The V gene end was trimmed by 2 bases and the J gene end by 1 base; junction bases not matched to a gene: 4. The germline V gene encodes CDR1 SGHRS and CDR2 YFSETQ. This CDR3 spans 15 amino acids. For the CDR3, the DNA is TGCGCCAGCAGCTTAGGACAGGGGCCTTCCTACGAGCAGTACTTC. Protein: CASSLGQGPSYEQYF.

V usage is TRBV10-3 and J usage is TRBJ2-5; no reliable D call. Between the trimmed V and J ends, which lost 0 bases and 9 bases, there was a span of 5 bases. Germline-derived CDR1 and CDR2 are ENHRY and SYGVKD. The CDR3 covers 11 residues. For the CDR3, the DNA is TGTGCCATCAGTGAGTCGGAGTCCCAGTACTTC. Protein product: CAISESESQYF.

The chain employs TRBV19 and TRBJ2-1; tentative D call: TRBD1 (5 bases). The CDR3 length is 17 residues. The germline V gene has CDR1 LNHDA and CDR2 SQIVND (reference sequence). With 2 bases removed from V and 7 bases from J, the gap between germline ends came to 21 bases. The CDR3 sequence: CASSITFGADPGNEQFF. For the CDR3, the DNA is TGTGCCAGTAGTATAACATTTGGGGCGGACCCCGGAAATGAGCAGTTCTTC.

This chain links TRBV7-3 with TRBJ2-2; 9 bases align to TRBD1. Germline CDR1 SGHTA, CDR2 FQGTGA. V was clipped by 4 bases and J by 6 bases; unmatched bases: 9. This CDR3 has 16 amino acids. The CDR3 DNA follows: TGTGCCAGCAGCTCGACCGGGACAGGGAGGGCCGGGGAGCTGTTTTTT. Its translation is CASSSTGTGRAGELFF.

The count of this clone is one. This chain uses TRBV2 with TRBJ1-3, with 7 bases matching TRBD1. CDR3 size: 16 residues. V dropped 6 bases and J dropped 0; count of bases not matched to a gene: 8. From germline, CDR1 is SNHLY and CDR2 FYNNEI. CDR3 protein: CASSPEGAYSGNTIYF. The CDR3 DNA sequence: TGTGCCAGCAGCCCCGAGGGGGCCTACTCTGGAAACACCATATATTTT.

The chain joins TRBV27 to TRBJ1-5, with 9 nucleotides matching TRBD1. CDR1 MNHEY and CDR2 SMNVEV come from the germline V gene (reference sequence). The CDR3 consists of 15 residues. J was trimmed by 8 bases and V by 4 bases; bases with no gene match: 9. CDR3 DNA sequence: TGTGCCAGCAGTTCGGGACAGGGTAGGAGGGAGCCCCAGCATTTT. Residues: CASSSGQGRREPQHF.

V is TRBV7-9 and J is TRBJ2-5, with D maybe TRBD2 (6 bases). Germline V lookup: CDR1 SEHNR, CDR2 FQNEAQ (reference sequence). The CDR3 extends over 12 amino acids. V gave up 8 bases and J gave up 10 bases, with 17 bases separating them. The CDR3 sequence: CASAELGGVQYF. The DNA for the CDR3 is TGTGCCAGCGCTGAGCTGGGCGGGGTCCAGTACTTC.

This rearrangement joins TRBV11-2 to TRBJ2-5; TRBD2 aligns across 8 bases. Germline CDR1 and CDR2: SGHAT and FQNNGV. Trimming at V came to 1 base and at J to 2 bases, leaving 0 bases not matched to a gene. The CDR3 contains 14 residues. The CDR3 protein is CASSLASGQETQYF. The CDR3 DNA sequence: TGTGCCAGCAGCTTAGCTAGCGGGCAAGAGACCCAGTACTTC.

The chain couples TRBV10-3 to TRBJ1-3, with D possibly TRBD1 on 6 matching bases. V lost 2 bases and J lost 1, with 6 bases in between. The CDR3 sequence is 14 residues long. Per the germline V gene, CDR1 is ENHRY and CDR2 is SYGVKD. The CDR3 loop reads CAISERGSGNTIYF. In DNA form, the CDR3 reads TGTGCCATCAGTGAGAGGGGGTCTGGAAACACCATATATTTT.

The J gene is TRBJ2-7, the V gene TRBV28; possibly TRBD2 for D (7 bases). The germline V and J ends were trimmed by 5 bases and 11 bases, with 19 bases remaining between them. The length of the CDR3 is 13 residues. Germline loops: CDR1 MDHEN, CDR2 SYDVKM. CDR3 in amino acids: CASSAALQGGEYF. In DNA, the CDR3 is TGTGCCAGCAGTGCCGCCCTACAGGGAGGGGAGTACTTC.

This chain links TRBV5-5 with TRBJ1-2; perhaps TRBD1 as D (6 bases). V lost 3 bases and J 4 bases, leaving 13 bases between the germline ends. This CDR3 region has 14 residues. The germline CDR1 and CDR2 sequences are SGHKS and YYEKEE (reference sequence). Here the CDR3 reads CASSSTGGAYGYTF. DNA for the CDR3: TGTGCCAGCAGCTCAACGGGGGGCGCCTATGGCTACACCTTC. Drawing the rest from reference TRBV5-5 and TRBJ1-2, the complete variable domain is DAGVTQSPTHLIKTRGQQVTLRCSPISGHKSVSWYQQVLGQGPQFIFQYYEKEERGRGNFPDRFSARQFPNYSSELNVNALLLGDSALYLCASSSTGGAYGYTFGSGTRLTVV.

In its sample, this clone was seen a few times. This chain links TRBV7-2 with TRBJ1-5, with a tentative D call TRBD1 (6 bases). The CDR3 runs to 15 residues. The V gene's germline CDR1 is SGHTA and CDR2 FQGNSA. V was clipped by 5 bases and J by 1 base, with 12 bases between them. The CDR3 reads CASSTRTASNQPQHF. DNA for the CDR3: TGTGCCAGCAGCACCAGGACAGCAAGCAATCAGCCCCAGCATTTT. Full variable domain (outside the CDR3, taken from reference TRBV7-2 and TRBJ1-5): GAGVSQSPSNKVTEKGKDVELRCDPISGHTALYWYRQSLGQGLEFLIYFQGNSAPDKSGLPSDRFSAERTGGSVSTLTIQRTQQEDSAVYLCASSTRTASNQPQHFGDGTRLSIL.

The CDR3 DNA reads TGTGCCAGCAGCTCCGGACTCTCTTCACCCCTCCACTTT. It encodes CASSSGLSSPLHF. This rearrangement joins TRBV7-9 to TRBJ1-6; no clear D gene. In germline, CDR1 is SEHNR, CDR2 FQNEAQ (reference sequence). There are 13 residues in the CDR3. V lost 4 bases, J lost 9 bases, and 10 bases lay in between.

The chain has TRBV6-5 and TRBJ2-7, with D possibly TRBD1 on 5 matching bases. Looked up from germline, CDR1 is MNHEY and CDR2 is SVGAGI. The V end lost 6 bases, the J end lost 6 bases, and 15 bases lay between the germline ends. The CDR3 is 13 amino acids. CDR3 in amino acids: CASSKGALGEQYF. The CDR3 bases are TGTGCCAGCAGCAAAGGGGCCCTGGGCGAGCAGTACTTC.